This passage covers 11 T cell receptor beta chains from one sample sequenced in a study of blood T cell repertoires in COVID-19. The method was immunoSEQ multiplex PCR; TCRdb's version includes in-frame clones alone and lacks a portion of them. The sample contains tens of thousands of clones, roughly 90% of which appear only once. Sequencing input: peripheral blood. These receptors all come from a woman older than 75 with acute or convalescent COVID-19.

This clone was recorded only once. The chain couples TRBV5-1 to TRBJ2-7; perhaps TRBD1 as D (5 bases). The CDR3 has 11 amino acids. V lost 4 bases, J lost 7 bases, and 9 bases lay in between. CDR1 SGHRS and CDR2 YFSETQ come from the germline V gene. The CDR3 nucleotides are TGCGCCAGCAGCAACCCAGGGGAGCAGTACTTC. This encodes CASSNPGEQYF.

The rearrangement uses TRBV4-2 and TRBJ1-2; 9 nucleotides line up with TRBD1. The germline V gene encodes CDR1 LGHNA and CDR2 YNFKEQ. Unmatched junction bases numbered 8, after V lost 3 bases and J lost 6 bases. The CDR3 sequence is 15 residues long. In DNA form, the CDR3 reads TGTGCCAGCAGCCAGGGACAGGGCGGTTGGGATGGCTACACCTTC. This codes for CASSQGQGGWDGYTF.

CDR3 region: CASSPGQGFVTEAFF. CDR3 nucleotide sequence: TGTGCCAGCTCACCCGGACAGGGTTTCGTGACTGAAGCTTTCTTT. This chain joins TRBV18 and TRBJ1-1, with 8 bases matching TRBD1. CDR1 is KGHSH, CDR2 LQKENI, per germline. V shed 3 bases, J shed 5 bases, and the junction held 8 bases outside the gene matches. The length of the CDR3 is 15 residues.

Points on this clone: A junction boundary mismatches the germline segment, possibly from a read error. The V gene is TRBV7-3, the J gene TRBJ2-7; 11 bases line up with TRBD2. Germline V gene sequence: CDR1 SGHTA, CDR2 FQGTGA. CDR3 length equals 15 residues. The CDR3 spells CASSLTSGSTYEQYF. DNA for the CDR3: TGTGCCAGCAGCCTAACTAGCGGGAGCACCTACGAGCAGTACTTC.

The chain links TRBV19 to TRBJ1-1; 7 nucleotides match TRBD1. V lost 5 bases, J lost 5 bases, and 5 bases stayed unmatched. CDR1 LNHDA and CDR2 SQIVND come from the germline V gene (reference sequence). The CDR3 covers 13 residues. The CDR3 protein is CASSEGARTEAFF. In DNA form, the CDR3 reads TGTGCCAGTAGTGAGGGGGCTCGGACTGAAGCTTTCTTT.

This clone was seen just once. This chain links TRBV3-1 (or the pseudogene TRBV3-2) with TRBJ1-6; perhaps TRBD1 as D (5 bases). Germline V lookup: CDR1 LGHDT, CDR2 YNNKEL (reference sequence). This CDR3 is 16 amino acids long. V was clipped by 0 bases and J by 10 bases, with 16 bases between them. The CDR3 loop is CASSQDTGHPYSPLHF. CDR3 nucleotide sequence: TGTGCCAGCAGCCAAGATACCGGACATCCGTACTCACCCCTCCACTTT.

CDR3 DNA sequence: TGTGCCAGCAGCCCCCGGGGCGGGGACAATGAGCAGTTCTTC. This encodes CASSPRGGDNEQFF. The genes are TRBV7-2 and TRBJ2-1; D may be TRBD2 (6 bases). Germline CDR1 and CDR2: SGHTA and FQGNSA. This CDR3 comprises 14 residues. The V end lost 5 bases, the J end lost 5 bases, and 13 bases lay between the germline ends.

The rearrangement uses TRBV6-5 and TRBJ1-2, with D possibly matching TRBD1 (6 bases). The CDR3 is 14 amino acids. Trimming pared 5 bases from V and 5 bases from J, leaving 15 bases between. CDR1 is MNHEY, CDR2 SVGAGI, per germline. CDR3 nucleotides: TGTGCCAGCAGTCCACAGGGCCCTCCTTATGGCTACACCTTC. Its protein is CASSPQGPPYGYTF.

The rearrangement links TRBV2 to TRBJ1-1, with D possibly TRBD1 on 6 matching bases. There are 14 residues in the CDR3. Germline loops: CDR1 SNHLY, CDR2 FYNNEI. Trimming took off 4 bases at V and 2 bases at J, with 11 bases between the two ends. The CDR3 sequence: CASSVTGRNTEAFF. In DNA, the CDR3 is TGTGCCAGCAGTGTAACAGGGAGAAACACTGAAGCTTTCTTT.

The chain uses TRBV7-9 and TRBJ2-3; 8 nucleotides agree with TRBD2. The CDR3 loop spans 17 amino acids. The germline CDR1 and CDR2 sequences are SEHNR and FQNEAQ (reference sequence). J lost 2 bases, V lost 1 base, and 8 bases had no gene match. In DNA form, the CDR3 reads TGTGCCAGCAGCTTAGAGAGGATAGCGGGGCCCACAGATACGCAGTATTTT. The encoded protein is CASSLERIAGPTDTQYF.

A few counts support this clone. Other DNA sequences from this sample encode an identical CDR3 as well. The chain carries TRBV18 and TRBJ2-5, with TRBD1 identical over 7 bases. Trimming cost V 3 bases and J 2 bases; bases outside gene matches: 3. Germline V CDR1 and CDR2: KGHSH, LQKENI. This CDR3 region has 14 residues. The CDR3 sequence: CASSPRQGQETQYF. In DNA form, the CDR3 reads TGTGCCAGCTCACCGAGACAGGGTCAAGAGACCCAGTACTTC.